The 8 T cell receptor beta chains presented below share a single source sample, sequenced in a study of T cell changes during pregnancy in multiple sclerosis. Profiling relied on immunoSEQ multiplex PCR, and the TCRdb table lists in-frame clones only, not all of them. The data hold 45,000 to 60,000 clones, with around nine tenths observed a single time. The sequences come from CD8+ T cells from peripheral blood mononuclear cells, collected before pregnancy. Every receptor here comes from a female donor with multiple sclerosis, enrolled in a pregnancy study.

The chain couples TRBV9 to TRBJ2-5, with 15 bases matching TRBD2. The CDR3 consists of 17 residues. The J segment lost 4 bases and the V segment lost 4 bases, leaving 8 bases of the junction unmatched. Per the germline V gene, CDR1 is SGDLS and CDR2 is YYNGEE. CDR3 sequence (DNA): TGTGCCAGCAGCCCGCGGACTAGCGGGGGGGCCGGAGAGACCCAGTACTTC. Its translation: CASSPRTSGGAGETQYF.

The chain employs TRBV4-1 and TRBJ2-5; 7 bases match TRBD2. This CDR3 spans 14 amino acids. With 0 bases clipped from V and 5 bases from J, the junction kept 3 bases outside the gene matches. Germline CDR1 MGHRA, CDR2 YSYEKL. DNA of the CDR3: TGCGCCAGCAGCCAAGAATCCGGGGGGGAGACCCAGTACTTC. Translating gives CASSQESGGETQYF.

The chain has TRBV7-9 and TRBJ2-3, with a tentative D call TRBD2 (5 bases). CDR3 length: 12 residues. Per germline, CDR1 SEHNR and CDR2 FQNEAQ (reference sequence). Trimming cost V 6 bases and J 5 bases, with 9 bases left between them. The CDR3 loop reads CASSHGVDTQYF. CDR3 nucleotide sequence: TGTGCCAGCAGTCACGGGGTAGATACGCAGTATTTT.

This chain links TRBV7-8 with TRBJ2-3, with D possibly TRBD2 on 7 matching bases. Trimming removed 3 bases from V and 4 bases from J, with 8 bases in between. There are 13 residues in the CDR3. Germline CDR1 is SGHVS and CDR2 is FQNEAQ. As DNA, the CDR3 is TGTGCCAGCAGCTTCGGGGGGCCAGATACGCAGTATTTT. It encodes CASSFGGPDTQYF.

Of note for this clone: The same CDR3 also results from other DNA sequences found in this sample. The V gene is TRBV7-3, the J gene TRBJ2-1, with TRBD2 matching 9 bases. The J segment lost 4 bases and the V segment lost 1 base, leaving 2 bases of the junction unmatched. Germline values: CDR1 SGHTA, CDR2 FQGTGA. The CDR3 is 15 amino acids. CDR3 in DNA: TGTGCCAGCAGCTTAATTGCGGGGGGGTACAATGAGCAGTTCTTC. Translation: CASSLIAGGYNEQFF.

This clone was counted only a few times. The chain couples TRBV9 to TRBJ1-1; no firm D call. V lost 0 bases and J 7 bases, leaving 7 bases between the germline ends. Per the germline V gene, CDR1 is SGDLS and CDR2 is YYNGEE. CDR3 length equals 12 residues. The CDR3 DNA reads as TGTGCCAGCAGCGTAGCCGGGGATGAAGCTTTCTTT. It codes for CASSVAGDEAFF.

This sequence joins TRBV9 and TRBJ2-4, with D possibly TRBD1 on 6 matching bases. Germline V lookup: CDR1 SGDLS, CDR2 YYNGEE. V was pared by 3 bases and J by 1 base, with 14 bases between. The CDR3 has 16 amino acids. As DNA, the CDR3 is TGTGCCAGCAGCGCCCCCCCAGGGGACGCCAAAAACATTCAGTACTTC. Its translation is CASSAPPGDAKNIQYF.

V usage is TRBV5-4 and J usage is TRBJ2-1; possible D gene TRBD2, 5 bases. V lost 1 base to trimming and J lost 9 bases, with 8 bases between them. From germline, CDR1 is SGHNT and CDR2 YYREEE (reference sequence). The CDR3 contains 12 residues. The CDR3, as DNA: TGTGCCAGCAGCTTGCAGGCGGGTGAGCAGTTCTTC. It yields the protein CASSLQAGEQFF. The full variable domain, with the rest looked up from reference TRBV5-4 and TRBJ2-1, is ETGVTQSPTHLIKTRGQQVTLRCSSQSGHNTVSWYQQALGQGPQFIFQYYREEENGRGNFPPRFSGLQFPNYSSELNVNALELDDSALYLCASSLQAGEQFFGPGTRLTVL.